This T cell receptor (beta chain) was identified during a study of shared clonotypes between healthy human individuals. Turning to the study itself: Per donor, three plates held CD4 naive cells, three held CD4 memory, two held CD8 naive and one held CD8 memory.

General observations from the study: As a rule, naive subsets had a larger estimated richness than memory subsets.

This clone has a handful of counts. What it recognizes is unknown. The germline CDR1 and CDR2 sequences are SEHNR and FQNEAQ (reference sequence). The CDR3 runs 16 residues. Losses at the gene ends were 5 bases for V and 2 bases for J; bases not matched to a gene: 9. The method was immunoSEQ multiplex PCR; TCRdb's version includes in-frame clones alone and lacks a portion of them. The table records hundreds of thousands of clones, less than 80% of them present only once. The sample taken for sequencing was memory CD4+ T cells sorted from blood. Subset defined: CD45RA-negative fraction. This sequence originates from a woman younger than 45 in good health. The chain is built from TRBV7-9 and TRBJ2-3; 8 nucleotides align to TRBD2. The CDR3 here is CASSLDGLALTDTQYF. CDR3 nucleotides: TGTGCCAGCAGCCTAGATGGACTAGCCCTCACAGATACGCAGTATTTT.